These T cell receptor beta chains were read from a single sample in a study of control samples from healthy donors and cancer patients. This table comes from immunoSEQ multiplex PCR, and its TCRdb copy is limited to in-frame clones, with some not included. The sample carries tens of thousands of clones, about 89% recorded once. Input material: blood. These receptors originate from a woman aged 55-70 years in good health. Each CDR3 is given with its conserved first and last residue. A D gene is named only where the DNA matches it firmly. Clone size appears in some rows only: once, few, many, or a class for an expanded clone.

few TRBJ2-3 NA TRBV2 CASSFGGTDTQYF TGTGCCAGCAGTTTCGGGGGCACAGATACGCAGTATTTT
NA TRBJ1-5 NA TRBV3-1/TRBV3-2 CASSQGNQPQHF TGTGCCAGCAGCCAGGGTAATCAGCCCCAGCATTTT
NA TRBJ1-2 NA TRBV11-3 CASSLRGGGGYTF TGTGCCAGCAGCTTGCGAGGAGGAGGGGGCTACACCTTC
once TRBJ1-2 TRBD1 TRBV15 CATSRLGGGNGYTF TGTGCCACCAGCAGGCTCGGAGGGGGCAATGGCTACACCTTC
once TRBJ1-1 NA TRBV7-9 CASSLVQGRTEAFF TGTGCCAGCAGCTTAGTCCAGGGGCGCACTGAAGCTTTCTTT
few TRBJ2-2 TRBD2 TRBV3-1/TRBV3-2 CASSPGMGRGGTGELFF TGTGCCAGCAGCCCCGGAATGGGGCGGGGGGGCACCGGGGAGCTGTTTTTT
NA TRBJ2-3 NA TRBV24-1 CATSDLEDTQYF TGTGCCACCAGTGATTTGGAAGATACGCAGTATTTT
NA TRBJ2-5 TRBD1 TRBV18 CASSPLSGTGGQETQYF TGTGCCAGCTCACCCCTATCCGGGACAGGAGGGCAAGAGACCCAGTACTTC
NA TRBJ2-1 NA TRBV28 CASIPNVGDLPYNEQFF TGTGCCAGCATCCCCAACGTGGGGGACTTACCGTACAATGAGCAGTTCTTC
NA TRBJ2-5 NA TRBV4-1 CASSQDVETQYF TGCGCCAGCAGCCAAGATGTGGAGACCCAGTACTTC
once TRBJ1-4 NA TRBV7-9 CASSLVRQSHATNEKLFF TGTGCCAGCAGCTTAGTTAGGCAAAGCCATGCAACTAATGAAAAACTGTTTTTT
few TRBJ1-1 TRBD1 TRBV3-1/TRBV3-2 CASSQVWTGSNTEAFF TGTGCCAGCAGCCAAGTGTGGACAGGGTCGAACACTGAAGCTTTCTTT
NA TRBJ2-7 NA TRBV7-2 CASSFERVAYEQYF TGTGCCAGCAGCTTCGAGCGGGTTGCCTACGAGCAGTACTTC
NA TRBJ2-1 NA TRBV2 CASSYRDEQFF TGTGCCAGCAGTTACAGGGATGAGCAGTTCTTC
NA TRBJ2-1 TRBD2 TRBV5-1 CASSLLAGGQYNEQFF TGCGCCAGCAGCTTGCTTGCGGGGGGGCAATACAATGAGCAGTTCTTC